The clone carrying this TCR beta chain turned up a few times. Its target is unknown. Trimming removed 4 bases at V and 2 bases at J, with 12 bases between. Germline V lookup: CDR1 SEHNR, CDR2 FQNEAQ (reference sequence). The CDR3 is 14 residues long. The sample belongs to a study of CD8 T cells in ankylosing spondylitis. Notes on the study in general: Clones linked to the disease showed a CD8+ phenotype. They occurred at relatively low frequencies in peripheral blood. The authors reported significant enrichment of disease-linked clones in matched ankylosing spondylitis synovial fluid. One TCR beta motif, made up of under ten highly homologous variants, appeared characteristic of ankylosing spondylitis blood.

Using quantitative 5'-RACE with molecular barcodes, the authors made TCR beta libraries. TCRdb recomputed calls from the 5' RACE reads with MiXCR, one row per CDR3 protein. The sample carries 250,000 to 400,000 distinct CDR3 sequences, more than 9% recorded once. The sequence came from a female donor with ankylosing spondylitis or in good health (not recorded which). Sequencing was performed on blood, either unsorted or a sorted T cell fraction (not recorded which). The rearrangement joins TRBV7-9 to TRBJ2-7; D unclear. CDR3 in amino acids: CASSSQVGPYEQYF. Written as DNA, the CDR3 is TGTGCCAGCAGCTCTCAGGTCGGGCCCTACGAGCAGTACTTC.